This passage covers 20 T cell receptor beta chains from one sample sequenced in a study of blood T cell repertoires in COVID-19 (dated by TCRdb to 2020 to 2021). The method was the immunoSEQ multiplex PCR assay. TCRdb took over this immuneACCESS table, retaining in-frame rearrangements with V and J assigned. Such tables are incomplete; in checked studies, under half of the missing clones stem from an unresolved V gene, and the remainder is unexplained. The sample table lists about 120,000 clones, 65% to 90% of them with a count of one. The top ten hold about a tenth of the sample. The sequenced sample consisted of peripheral blood. The receptor source for this set is a man at least 80 years old with acute or convalescent COVID-19.

The rearrangement joins TRBV4-1 to TRBJ2-7; 9 bases are a match to TRBD2. With V trimmed by 2 bases and J by 3 bases, 8 bases remained unmatched. Germline CDR1 MGHRA, CDR2 YSYEKL. The CDR3 runs 16 residues. Here the CDR3 DNA reads TGCGCCAGCAGCCAATTAATTAGCGGGGGATACTACGAGCAGTACTTC. This encodes CASSQLISGGYYEQYF.

This clone was found a few times. The chain recombines TRBV6-2 or TRBV6-3 with TRBJ2-1, with TRBD1 matching 8 bases. Germline CDR1 reads MNHEY; CDR2 reads SVGEGT. J lost 4 bases, V lost 0 bases, and 8 bases had no gene match. This CDR3 region has 17 residues. As DNA, the CDR3 is TGTGCCAGCAGTTACTCCCCCGGGACAGGAATTTACAATGAGCAGTTCTTC. Protein sequence: CASSYSPGTGIYNEQFF.

The rearrangement links TRBV10-1 to TRBJ1-1; 8 bases line up with TRBD1. This CDR3 region has 13 residues. The V gene's germline CDR1 is WNHNN and CDR2 SYGVQD (reference sequence). The V segment lost 0 bases and the J segment 11 bases; nucleotides outside the gene matches: 5. CDR3 loop: CASSESDRVGAFF. Written as DNA, the CDR3 is TGCGCCAGCAGTGAGTCGGACAGGGTTGGGGCTTTCTTT.

The rearrangement uses TRBV5-8 and TRBJ1-1, with a tentative D call TRBD1 (6 bases). Germline V gives CDR1 SGHTS, CDR2 YDEGEE. V was cut by 2 bases and J by 10 bases, with 21 bases left in between. This CDR3 is built from 15 residues. CDR3 DNA sequence: TGTGCCAGCAGCTTTACAGACAGGATCCCGATAGGAGCTTTCTTT. It yields the protein CASSFTDRIPIGAFF.

The chain joins TRBV19 to TRBJ1-2; a weak D match, TRBD1 (5 bases). Looked up from germline, CDR1 is LNHDA and CDR2 is SQIVND (reference sequence). The CDR3 length is 15 residues. V was cut by 1 base and J by 4 bases, with 13 bases left in between. The DNA for the CDR3 is TGTGCCAGTAGTATAGTCGAGGGGACTTTCTATGGCTACACCTTC. Translated, it gives CASSIVEGTFYGYTF.

The J gene is TRBJ2-2, the V gene TRBV10-3; 7 bases line up with TRBD1. V shed 0 bases and J 4 bases; nucleotides not matched to a gene: 5. This CDR3 comprises 16 residues. The germline CDR1 and CDR2 sequences are ENHRY and SYGVKD. The CDR3 DNA sequence: TGTGCCATCAGTGAGTCGAGGACAGGACTCACCGGGGAGCTGTTTTTT. Amino acid sequence: CAISESRTGLTGELFF.

This chain joins TRBV12-3 or TRBV12-4 and TRBJ1-2; the match to TRBD1 covers 9 bases. The J segment lost 4 bases and the V segment lost 7 bases, leaving 4 bases of the junction unmatched. The CDR3 extends over 13 amino acids. CDR3 coding DNA: TGTGCCAGCACCTGGGGACAGGGCTATGGCTACACCTTC. It encodes CASTWGQGYGYTF.

The chain recombines TRBV5-6 with TRBJ1-6; 7 bases map to TRBD1. Germline CDR1 SGHDT, CDR2 YYEEEE. The J segment lost 9 bases and the V segment lost 5 bases, leaving 11 bases of the junction unmatched. The CDR3 is 15 amino acids. CDR3 in DNA: TGTGCCAGCAGTTTCGGACAGGCCGGGGGTTCACCCCTCCACTTT. This gives the protein CASSFGQAGGSPLHF.

Of note for this clone: Its ends do not fully match the called genes, so a read error is possible. The chain employs TRBV19 and TRBJ1-2; D is uncertain. The CDR3 is 13 residues long. Germline V gives CDR1 LNHDA, CDR2 SQIVND (reference sequence). The CDR3 here is CASRIGLDDGYTF. DNA for the CDR3: TGTGCCAGTAGGATAGGACTTGACGATGGCTACACCTTC.

CDR3 nucleotide sequence: TGTGCCAGCAGCTTAGAGGGGGACACTTGGGGCACTGAAGCTTTCTTT. Translated: CASSLEGDTWGTEAFF. The chain couples TRBV7-2 to TRBJ1-1; TRBD1 is a possible D gene (6 bases). The germline CDR1 and CDR2 sequences are SGHTA and FQGNSA. The CDR3 length is 16 residues. With 1 base removed from V and 4 bases from J, the gap between germline ends came to 16 bases.

The chain has TRBV30 and TRBJ1-3; 8 bases align to TRBD1. Germline values: CDR1 GTSNPN, CDR2 SVGIG (reference sequence). The junction had 8 bases not matched to a gene; V was cut back by 0 bases and J by 4 bases. The CDR3 totals 16 residues. The chain's CDR3 is CAWSVAQGAYGNTIYF. DNA of the CDR3: TGTGCCTGGAGTGTGGCTCAGGGGGCCTACGGAAACACCATATATTTT.

CDR3 in amino acids: CASSLSYTDTQYF. CDR3 DNA: TGTGCCAGCAGCTTATCCTACACAGATACGCAGTATTTT. The chain recombines TRBV7-9 with TRBJ2-3; D is uncertain. Germline CDR1 is SEHNR and CDR2 is FQNEAQ (reference sequence). V shed 2 bases and J shed 2 bases, with 5 bases lying between them. CDR3 length equals 13 residues.

CDR3 DNA: TGTGCCAGTAGTAGAGGAGGGAGAGTGGTGAACACTGAAGCTTTCTTT. Translation gives CASSRGGRVVNTEAFF. The chain recombines TRBV19 with TRBJ1-1; no clear D. Germline lookup yields CDR1 LNHDA and CDR2 SQIVND (reference sequence). This CDR3 has 16 residues. V was pared by 4 bases and J by 0 bases, with 15 bases between. Variable domain in full (rest from reference TRBV19 and TRBJ1-1): DGGITQSPKYLFRKEGQNVTLSCEQNLNHDAMYWYRQDPGQGLRLIYYSQIVNDFQKGDIAEGYSVSREKKESFPLTVTSAQKNPTAFYLCASSRGGRVVNTEAFFGQGTRLTVV.

This chain uses TRBV28 with TRBJ2-7; 7 positions agree with TRBD2. The CDR3 runs to 15 residues. V lost 8 bases, J lost 5 bases, and 15 bases stayed unmatched. Germline V CDR1 and CDR2: MDHEN, SYDVKM. CDR3 nucleotides: TGTGCCAGCGACACTATCTCCGGGAGGAAAAACGAGCAGTACTTC. This sequence encodes CASDTISGRKNEQYF.

This chain joins TRBV7-8 and TRBJ2-7; no definite D call. Trimming left V 4 bases short and J 2 bases short, with 12 bases between. CDR3 length: 14 amino acids. From germline, CDR1 is SGHVS and CDR2 FQNEAQ. CDR3 nucleotides: TGTGCCAGCAGCTACCGCTTGGGCGCCTACGAGCAGTACTTC. Amino acid sequence: CASSYRLGAYEQYF.

V is TRBV5-1 and J is TRBJ2-3; tentatively, D is TRBD2 (6 bases). Per germline, CDR1 SGHRS and CDR2 YFSETQ. V lost 0 bases and J lost 6, with 14 bases in between. The length of the CDR3 is 15 residues. Written as DNA, the CDR3 is TGCGCCAGCAGCTTGGTCGGCGGAGGGGTTGATACGCAGTATTTT. Amino acid sequence: CASSLVGGGVDTQYF.

Here the CDR3 DNA reads TGTGCCAGCAGCTTAGCAGGGGAGGGTCAGCCCCAGCATTTT. Translated: CASSLAGEGQPQHF. The chain joins TRBV7-9 to TRBJ1-5; D is perhaps TRBD1 (5 bases). This CDR3 contains 14 residues. The V gene lost 0 bases and the J gene lost 6 bases, with 9 bases spanning the gap. Germline values: CDR1 SEHNR, CDR2 FQNEAQ (reference sequence). The whole variable domain, filled in from reference TRBV7-9 and TRBJ1-5, reads DTGVSQNPRHKITKRGQNVTFRCDPISEHNRLYWYRQTLGQGPEFLTYFQNEAQLEKSRLLSDRFSAERPKGSFSTLEIQRTEQGDSAMYLCASSLAGEGQPQHFGDGTRLSIL.

This chain joins TRBV5-4 and TRBJ2-3; 10 nucleotides line up with TRBD2. V gave up 4 bases and J gave up 4 bases; unmatched junction bases: 6. The CDR3 runs 15 residues. CDR1 and CDR2 from the germline V gene are SGHNT and YYREEE (reference sequence). CDR3 DNA sequence: TGTGCCAGCAGCCAGGGACTAGCGACGGCAGATACGCAGTATTTT. Translation gives CASSQGLATADTQYF.

CDR3 nucleotides: TGTGCCAGCAGTTACGGGGCAGGGGTCATGAACACTGAAGCTTTCTTT. Translating it yields CASSYGAGVMNTEAFF. This sequence joins TRBV6-5 and TRBJ1-1; possibly TRBD1 for D (6 bases). V was shortened by 2 bases and J by 0 bases, with 13 bases between the two germline ends. Germline CDR1 is MNHEY and CDR2 is SVGAGI. The CDR3 has 16 amino acids.

The gene calls are TRBV15 and TRBJ2-1; 7 bases line up with TRBD1. The trim removed 1 base at V and 5 bases at J, leaving 5 bases unmatched. This CDR3 has 15 amino acids. Germline V gives CDR1 LNHNV, CDR2 YYDKDF (reference sequence). CDR3 in DNA: TGTGCCACCAGCAGAGCGCAGGGGGTAGACAATGAGCAGTTCTTC. It translates to CATSRAQGVDNEQFF.